This TCR beta chain was captured by sequencing in a study of graft-versus-host responses after intestinal transplantation. This clone turned up a few times. The V and J ends lost 4 bases and 2 bases, in that order; junction bases with no gene match: 1. This CDR3 is built from 14 residues. Per the germline V gene, CDR1 is MNHEY and CDR2 is SMNVEV (reference sequence). Profiling relied on immunoSEQ multiplex PCR, and the TCRdb table lists in-frame clones only, not all of them. The sample holds roughly 15,000 clones, roughly two fifths seen once. Co-plating was performed using around 200,000 CFSE-labeled responder cells and around 200,000 irradiated, violet-dye-labeled stimulator cells. Whole-study findings and limits: Researchers found peak circulating GvH clone levels linked to early post-transplant HvG declines.

This receptor was identified in a human patient who received an intestinal transplant. V gene TRBV27 combines with J gene TRBJ1-2; 10 bases are shared with TRBD1. The sample in question was alloreactive CD8+ T cells from a mixed lymphocyte reaction culture, obtained before intestinal transplant. Stated subset: CFSE-low proliferating T cells sorted from roughly six-day pre-transplant mixed lymphocyte reaction (GvH or HvG direction). The CDR3 protein is CASSWTGGNYGYTF. CDR3 coding DNA: TGTGCCAGCAGTTGGACAGGGGGGAACTATGGCTACACCTTC.